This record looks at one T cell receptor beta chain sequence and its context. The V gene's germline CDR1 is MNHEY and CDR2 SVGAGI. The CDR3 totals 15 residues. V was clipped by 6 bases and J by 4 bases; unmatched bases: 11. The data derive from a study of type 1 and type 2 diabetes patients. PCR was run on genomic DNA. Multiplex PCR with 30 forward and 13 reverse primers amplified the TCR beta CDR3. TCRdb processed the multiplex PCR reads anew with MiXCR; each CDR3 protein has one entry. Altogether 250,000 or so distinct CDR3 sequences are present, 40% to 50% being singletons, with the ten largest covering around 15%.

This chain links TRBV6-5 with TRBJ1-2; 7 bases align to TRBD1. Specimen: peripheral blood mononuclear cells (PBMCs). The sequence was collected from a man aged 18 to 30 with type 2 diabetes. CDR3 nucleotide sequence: TGTGCCAGCAGGGGTCGGGACAGCCATGTCTATGGCTACACCTTC. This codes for CASRGRDSHVYGYTF.